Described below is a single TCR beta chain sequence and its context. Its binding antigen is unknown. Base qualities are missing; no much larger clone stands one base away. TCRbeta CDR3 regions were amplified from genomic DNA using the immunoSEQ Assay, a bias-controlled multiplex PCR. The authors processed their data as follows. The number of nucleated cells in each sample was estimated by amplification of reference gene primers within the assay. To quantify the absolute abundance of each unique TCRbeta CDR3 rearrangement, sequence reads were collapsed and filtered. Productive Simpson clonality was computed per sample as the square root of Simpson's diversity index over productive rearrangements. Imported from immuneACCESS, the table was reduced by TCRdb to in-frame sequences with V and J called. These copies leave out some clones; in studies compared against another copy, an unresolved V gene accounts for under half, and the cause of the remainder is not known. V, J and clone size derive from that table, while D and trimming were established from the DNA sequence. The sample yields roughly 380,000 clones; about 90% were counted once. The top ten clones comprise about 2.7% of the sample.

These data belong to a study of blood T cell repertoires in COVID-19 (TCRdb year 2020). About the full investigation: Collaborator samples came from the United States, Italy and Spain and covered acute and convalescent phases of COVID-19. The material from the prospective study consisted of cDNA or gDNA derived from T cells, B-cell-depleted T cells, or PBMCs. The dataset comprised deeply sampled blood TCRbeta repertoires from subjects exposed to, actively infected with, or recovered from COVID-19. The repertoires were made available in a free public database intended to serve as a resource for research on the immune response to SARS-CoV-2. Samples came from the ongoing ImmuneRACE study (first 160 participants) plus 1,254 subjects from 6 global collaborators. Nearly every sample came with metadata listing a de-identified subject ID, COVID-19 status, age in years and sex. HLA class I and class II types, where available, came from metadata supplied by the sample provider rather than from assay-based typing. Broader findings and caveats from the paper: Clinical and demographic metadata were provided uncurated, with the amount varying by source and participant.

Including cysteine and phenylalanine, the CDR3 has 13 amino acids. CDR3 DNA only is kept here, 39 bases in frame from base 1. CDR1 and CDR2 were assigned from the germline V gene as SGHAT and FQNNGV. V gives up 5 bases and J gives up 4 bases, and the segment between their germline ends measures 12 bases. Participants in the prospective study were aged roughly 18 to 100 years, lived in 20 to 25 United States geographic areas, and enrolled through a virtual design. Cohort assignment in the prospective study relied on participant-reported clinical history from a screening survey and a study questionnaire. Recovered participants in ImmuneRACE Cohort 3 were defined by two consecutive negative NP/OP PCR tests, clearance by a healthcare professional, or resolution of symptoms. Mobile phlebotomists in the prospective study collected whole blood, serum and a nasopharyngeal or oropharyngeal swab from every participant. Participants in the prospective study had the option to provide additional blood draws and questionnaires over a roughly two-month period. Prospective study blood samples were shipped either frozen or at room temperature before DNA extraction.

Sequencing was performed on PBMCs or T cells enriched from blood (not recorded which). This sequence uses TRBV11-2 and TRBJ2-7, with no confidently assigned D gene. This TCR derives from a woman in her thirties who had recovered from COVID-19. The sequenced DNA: TGTGCCAGCAGCCGGTCAGGAACTTACGAGCAGTACTTC. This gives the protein CASSRSGTYEQYF. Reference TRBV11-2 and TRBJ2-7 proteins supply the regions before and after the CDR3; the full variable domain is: EAGVAQSPRYKIIEKRQSVAFWCNPISGHATLYWYQQILGQGPKLLIQFQNNGVVDDSQLPKDRFSAERLKGVDSTLKIQPAKLEDSAVYLCASSRSGTYEQYFGPGTRLTVT.